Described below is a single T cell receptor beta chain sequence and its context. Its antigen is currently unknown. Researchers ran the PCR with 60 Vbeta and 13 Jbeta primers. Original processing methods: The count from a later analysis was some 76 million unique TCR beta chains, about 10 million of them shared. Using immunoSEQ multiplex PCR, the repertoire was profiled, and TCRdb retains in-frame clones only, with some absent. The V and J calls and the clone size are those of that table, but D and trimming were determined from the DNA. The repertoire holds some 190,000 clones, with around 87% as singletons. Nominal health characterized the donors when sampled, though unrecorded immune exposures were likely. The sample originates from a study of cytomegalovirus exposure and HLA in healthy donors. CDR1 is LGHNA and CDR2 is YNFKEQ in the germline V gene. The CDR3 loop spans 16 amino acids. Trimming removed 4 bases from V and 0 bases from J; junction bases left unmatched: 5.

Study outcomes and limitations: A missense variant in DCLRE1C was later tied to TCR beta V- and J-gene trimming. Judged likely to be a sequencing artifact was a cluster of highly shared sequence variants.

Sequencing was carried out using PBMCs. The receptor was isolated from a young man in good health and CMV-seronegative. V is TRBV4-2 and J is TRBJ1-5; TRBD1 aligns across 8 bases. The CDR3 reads CASSPTGGNSNQPQHF. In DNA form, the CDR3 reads TGTGCCAGCAGCCCCACAGGGGGTAATAGCAATCAGCCCCAGCATTTT.